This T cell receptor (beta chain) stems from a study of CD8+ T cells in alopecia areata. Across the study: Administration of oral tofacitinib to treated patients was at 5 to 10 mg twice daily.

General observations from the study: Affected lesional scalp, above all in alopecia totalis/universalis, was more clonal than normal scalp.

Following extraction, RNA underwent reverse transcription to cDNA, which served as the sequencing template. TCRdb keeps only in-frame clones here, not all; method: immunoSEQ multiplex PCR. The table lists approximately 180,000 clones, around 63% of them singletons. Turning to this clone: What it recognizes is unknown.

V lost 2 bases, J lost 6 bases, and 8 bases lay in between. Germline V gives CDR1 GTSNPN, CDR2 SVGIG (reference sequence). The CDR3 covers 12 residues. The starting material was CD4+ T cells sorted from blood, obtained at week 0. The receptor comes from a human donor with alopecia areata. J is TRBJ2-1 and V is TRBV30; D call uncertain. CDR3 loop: CAWSRTGNEQFF. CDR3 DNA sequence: TGTGCCTGGAGTAGAACCGGCAATGAGCAGTTCTTC.